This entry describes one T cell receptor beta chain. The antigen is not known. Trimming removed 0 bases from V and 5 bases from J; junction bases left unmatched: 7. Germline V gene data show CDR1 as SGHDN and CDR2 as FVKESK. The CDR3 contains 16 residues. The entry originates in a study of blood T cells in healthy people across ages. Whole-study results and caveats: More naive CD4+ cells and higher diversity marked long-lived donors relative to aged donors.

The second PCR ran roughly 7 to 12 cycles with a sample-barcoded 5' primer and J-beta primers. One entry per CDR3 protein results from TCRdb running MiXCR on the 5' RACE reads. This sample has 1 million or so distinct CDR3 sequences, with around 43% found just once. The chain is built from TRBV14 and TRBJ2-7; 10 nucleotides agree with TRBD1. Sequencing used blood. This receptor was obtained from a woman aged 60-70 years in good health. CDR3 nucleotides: TGTGCCAGCAGCCAAGATCTTGACAGGGGGCGCGACGAGCAGTACTTC. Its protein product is CASSQDLDRGRDEQYF.